This T cell receptor (beta chain) was sequenced in a study of blood T cells in healthy people across ages. Alongside a J-beta primer mix, a sample-barcoded 5' primer served in a second PCR lasting roughly 7 to 12 cycles. TCRdb recomputed calls from the 5' RACE reads with MiXCR, one row per CDR3 protein. The sample contains 700,000 to 1,000,000 distinct CDR3 sequences, around 42% of which appear only once. Germline V CDR1 and CDR2: SGHTA, FQGTGA. The CDR3 has 15 amino acids. J lost 2 bases, V lost 5 bases, and 9 bases had no gene match. The sequence derives from a man aged 55 to 69 in good health. The chain is built from TRBV7-3 and TRBJ2-7; 7 bases align to TRBD2. Input material: blood. The CDR3 protein is CASSGGGGSPYEQYF. CDR3 sequence (DNA): TGTGCCAGCAGCGGCGGGGGAGGGTCACCCTACGAGCAGTACTTC.